The 26 T cell receptor beta chains given below trace back to one sample, sequenced in a study of T cells in localized non-small cell lung cancer. Generated by immunoSEQ multiplex PCR, the TCRdb table keeps only in-frame clones and is missing some. This sample has over 70,000 clones, with roughly 90% found just once. The starting material was PBMCs, obtained before any cancer treatment. These receptors originate from a woman aged 40-70 years with stage II squamous cell lung carcinoma.

The genes are TRBV6-6 and TRBJ1-1; D remains unclear. From germline, CDR1 is MNHNY and CDR2 SVGAGI (reference sequence). The CDR3 has 11 amino acids. The V and J ends lost 6 bases and 2 bases respectively, with 4 bases between them. The CDR3 region has the DNA TGTGCCAGCAGCCCTAACACTGAAGCTTTCTTT. Translated: CASSPNTEAFF.

The rearrangement uses TRBV10-1 and TRBJ2-3; D might be TRBD1 or TRBD2, each matching 5 bases. CDR3 length: 14 amino acids. CDR1 WNHNN and CDR2 SYGVQD come from the germline V gene (reference sequence). V was cut by 3 bases and J by 6 bases, with 13 bases left in between. The CDR3: CASSDPGRSDTQYF. CDR3 DNA sequence: TGCGCCAGCAGTGACCCGGGACGGAGCGATACGCAGTATTTT.

The chain uses TRBV5-1 and TRBJ1-6; D uncertain. V was pared by 0 bases and J by 6 bases, with 7 bases between. The length of the CDR3 is 14 residues. CDR1 and CDR2 from the germline V gene are SGHRS and YFSETQ. The CDR3 loop reads CASSLAVVNSPLHF. As DNA, the CDR3 is TGCGCCAGCAGCTTGGCCGTTGTTAATTCACCCCTCCACTTT.

The chain recombines TRBV7-2 with TRBJ2-7; D unclear. The germline CDR1 and CDR2 sequences are SGHTA and FQGNSA. The ends were cut back, 4 bases at V and 7 bases at J, with 11 bases in the middle. This CDR3 contains 12 residues. CDR3 DNA: TGTGCCAGCAGCTCCAACTACTTGGAGCAGTACTTC. Amino acid sequence: CASSSNYLEQYF.

The V gene is TRBV20-1, the J gene TRBJ2-1; unclear D gene. The CDR3 covers 11 residues. The V gene's germline CDR1 is DFQATT and CDR2 SNEGSKA (reference sequence). The V and J ends lost 2 bases and 10 bases respectively, with 9 bases between them. In nucleotides, the CDR3 is TGCAGTGCTAGATGGGGTAACGAGCAGTTCTTC. Its protein product is CSARWGNEQFF.

This sequence joins TRBV7-9 and TRBJ1-3; D gene uncertain. The germline V gene encodes CDR1 SEHNR and CDR2 FQNEAQ (reference sequence). V shed 2 bases and J shed 1 base, with 6 bases lying between them. The CDR3 has 14 residues. The CDR3 DNA is TGTGCCAGCAGCTTAAGCCAGTCTGGAAACACCATATATTTT. Amino acids: CASSLSQSGNTIYF.

The chain combines TRBV27 with TRBJ1-2; 7 nucleotides line up with TRBD1. V was pared by 11 bases and J by 3 bases, with 3 bases of the junction left unmatched. This CDR3 contains 11 residues. Looked up from germline, CDR1 is MNHEY and CDR2 is SMNVEV (reference sequence). In DNA form, the CDR3 reads TGTGCCGTTCAGGGGGACTATGGCTACACCTTC. Residues: CAVQGDYGYTF.

The CDR3 loop reads CASSLTGQASGYTF. CDR3 in DNA: TGTGCCAGCAGCCTCACGGGACAGGCCAGTGGCTACACCTTC. The rearrangement uses TRBV6-5 and TRBJ1-2, with 8 bases that match TRBD1. J gave up 7 bases and V 6 bases, and 10 bases lay outside the gene matches. The CDR3 is 14 amino acids. The germline CDR1 and CDR2 sequences are MNHEY and SVGAGI.

The chain uses TRBV27 and TRBJ2-5, with 11 nucleotides matching TRBD2. Germline loops: CDR1 MNHEY, CDR2 SMNVEV (reference sequence). The CDR3 length is 17 residues. The V gene end was trimmed by 6 bases and the J gene end by 7 bases; junction bases not matched to a gene: 16. The CDR3 DNA reads TGTGCCAGCAGCTATACCCTGTCTAGCGGGGGGCGCTGGACCCAGTACTTC. Its translation: CASSYTLSSGGRWTQYF.

The gene calls are TRBV2 and TRBJ2-1; a possible D gene is TRBD2 (5 bases). Per the germline V gene, CDR1 is SNHLY and CDR2 is FYNNEI. V was trimmed by 7 bases and J by 7 bases, leaving 11 bases between them. The CDR3 spans 12 residues. In DNA, the CDR3 is TGTGCCAGCACCGAGACGGGGAATGAGCAGTTCTTC. It specifies CASTETGNEQFF.

This clone was found once. This chain connects TRBV6-1 to TRBJ2-7; the D is unclear. With 9 bases removed from V and 2 bases from J, the gap between germline ends came to 8 bases. The V gene's germline CDR1 is MNHNS and CDR2 SASEGT. The CDR3 covers 11 residues. The CDR3 nucleotides are TGTGCCAGTAACCGACCCTACGAGCAGTACTTC. Encoded protein: CASNRPYEQYF.

The chain uses TRBV6-6 and TRBJ1-4, with D hard to call. V was pared by 0 bases and J by 5 bases, with 7 bases between. This CDR3 region has 14 residues. The germline gives CDR1 MNHNY, CDR2 SVGAGI (reference sequence). The CDR3 spells CASSYSARNEKLFF. CDR3 sequence (DNA): TGTGCCAGCAGTTACTCGGCCCGAAATGAAAAACTGTTTTTT.

The CDR3 protein is CASSLAGVEPQHF. The CDR3 DNA reads as TGTGCCAGTAGTTTGGCAGGAGTAGAGCCCCAGCATTTT. This sequence joins TRBV19 and TRBJ1-5; D not resolved. The CDR3 has 13 amino acids. In germline, CDR1 is LNHDA, CDR2 SQIVND (reference sequence). The ends were cut back, 5 bases at V and 8 bases at J, with 13 bases in the middle.

This chain uses TRBV6-6 with TRBJ2-1, with no clear D. Between the trimmed V and J ends, which lost 0 bases and 5 bases, there was a span of 8 bases. The CDR3 has 14 residues. Looked up from germline, CDR1 is MNHNY and CDR2 is SVGAGI (reference sequence). CDR3 nucleotides: TGTGCCAGCAGTTACTCGAACAGAAACAATGAGCAGTTCTTC. Protein sequence: CASSYSNRNNEQFF.

The chain carries TRBV6-1 and TRBJ1-4, with no clear D. The germline V gene has CDR1 MNHNS and CDR2 SASEGT. The CDR3 consists of 15 residues. Trimming took off 3 bases at V and 0 bases at J, with 8 bases between the two ends. The DNA of the CDR3 is TGTGCCAGCAGTGATAGGTCGGCAACTAATGAAAAACTGTTTTTT. Its protein is CASSDRSATNEKLFF.

The chain links TRBV5-1 to TRBJ2-5; perhaps TRBD1 as D (5 bases). The V end lost 4 bases, the J end lost 9 bases, and 19 bases lay between the germline ends. The CDR3 totals 14 residues. Germline lookup yields CDR1 SGHRS and CDR2 YFSETQ. CDR3 amino acids: CASSEETVYDPQYF. The CDR3 bases are TGCGCCAGCAGCGAAGAGACAGTTTACGACCCCCAGTACTTC.

J is TRBJ1-2 and V is TRBV5-8, with D unresolved. CDR3 length: 13 residues. Germline V CDR1 and CDR2: SGHTS, YDEGEE. Between the trimmed V and J ends, which lost 2 bases and 8 bases, there was a span of 13 bases. CDR3: CASSFKEARGYTF. CDR3 DNA: TGTGCCAGCAGCTTCAAGGAGGCGAGGGGCTACACCTTC.

The chain links TRBV5-1 to TRBJ2-2; 14 nucleotides agree with TRBD2. Germline values: CDR1 SGHRS, CDR2 YFSETQ. This CDR3 is built from 16 residues. Trimming at V came to 4 bases and at J to 4 bases, leaving 3 bases not matched to a gene. CDR3 loop: CASSLGLAGATGELFF. The CDR3, as DNA: TGCGCCAGCAGCCTGGGACTAGCGGGGGCCACCGGGGAGCTGTTTTTT.

The chain recombines TRBV5-1 with TRBJ2-3; D is ambiguous. CDR3 size: 15 residues. V dropped 3 bases and J dropped 3 bases, with 14 bases sitting between them. The germline V gene encodes CDR1 SGHRS and CDR2 YFSETQ. CDR3 amino acids: CASSSTPTQTDTQYF. The DNA for the CDR3 is TGCGCCAGCAGCTCGACCCCAACACAGACAGATACGCAGTATTTT.

This chain links TRBV6-1 with TRBJ1-6, with D unresolved. The CDR3 length is 17 residues. The V and J ends lost 3 bases and 10 bases respectively, with 22 bases between them. Germline CDR1 is MNHNS and CDR2 is SASEGT. CDR3 sequence: CASSESERPRMGSPLHF. The CDR3 bases are TGTGCCAGCAGTGAGAGTGAAAGACCGCGGATGGGATCACCCCTCCACTTT.

The chain uses TRBV5-4 and TRBJ2-6, with a weak D call TRBD1 (6 bases). V shed 4 bases and J shed 1 base, with 15 bases lying between them. The CDR3 sequence is 17 residues long. Germline loops: CDR1 SGHNT, CDR2 YYREEE (reference sequence). This CDR3 is CASSPPGQASGANVLTF. The DNA of the CDR3 is TGTGCCAGCAGCCCACCGGGACAAGCTTCTGGGGCCAACGTCCTGACTTTC. The variable domain in full, with the rest retrieved from reference TRBV5-4 and TRBJ2-6, is ETGVTQSPTHLIKTRGQQVTLRCSSQSGHNTVSWYQQALGQGPQFIFQYYREEENGRGNFPPRFSGLQFPNYSSELNVNALELDDSALYLCASSPPGQASGANVLTFGAGSRLTVL.

This clone was seen only once. V is TRBV6-1 and J is TRBJ1-2, with a possible D match to TRBD1 (6 bases). Per the germline V gene, CDR1 is MNHNS and CDR2 is SASEGT. Trimming took 7 bases from V and 0 from J, leaving 12 bases between them. This CDR3 region has 14 residues. CDR3 sequence: CASTWTVTNYGYTF. In nucleotides, the CDR3 is TGTGCCAGCACCTGGACAGTTACTAACTATGGCTACACCTTC.

This clone has more than one count but fewer than ten. The chain recombines TRBV6-5 with TRBJ2-7; 11 bases fit TRBD1. The CDR3 covers 16 residues. Germline V gene lookup returns CDR1 MNHEY and CDR2 SVGAGI. The V gene end was trimmed by 4 bases and the J gene end by 5 bases; junction bases not matched to a gene: 10. The CDR3 here is CASSFTLGQGAHEQYF. The CDR3, as DNA: TGTGCCAGCAGTTTCACTCTCGGACAGGGGGCCCACGAGCAGTACTTC.

V is TRBV2 and J is TRBJ2-1; TRBD1 might be the D (5 bases). The length of the CDR3 is 12 residues. CDR1 is SNHLY, CDR2 FYNNEI, per germline. Trimming shortened V by 8 bases and J by 5 bases, and 10 bases separated the two germline ends. CDR3 nucleotides: TGTGCCAGCCCCCCAGGGAACAATGAGCAGTTCTTC. Translating it yields CASPPGNNEQFF.

This clone was picked up one time. The J gene is TRBJ1-1, the V gene TRBV6-1; D not certain. The germline V gene has CDR1 MNHNS and CDR2 SASEGT. The CDR3 is 13 amino acids. V was clipped by 5 bases and J by 0 bases, with 7 bases between them. CDR3 loop: CASSSRVNTEAFF. The CDR3 coding sequence is TGTGCCAGCAGTAGCCGGGTGAACACTGAAGCTTTCTTT.

The chain carries TRBV29-1 and TRBJ1-2; D remains unclear. The CDR3 consists of 15 residues. V lost 2 bases, J lost 0 bases, and 13 bases lay in between. CDR1 is SQVTM, CDR2 ANQGSEA, per germline. The CDR3 loop is CSVELPYHPNYGYTF. The CDR3 DNA follows: TGCAGCGTTGAATTACCCTATCATCCTAACTATGGCTACACCTTC.